The source of this T cell receptor (beta chain) is a study of CD8+CD57+ T cells in acquired aplastic anemia (dated by TCRdb to between 2017 and 2018). Regarding the research as a whole: DNA extracted from sorted CD4+ and CD8+ cells had a mean of roughly 3.4 ug, with a range of roughly 0.18 to 27.4 ug. Healthy donor samples averaged approximately 9.8 million reads for CD4+ and fewer than 12 million for CD8+ cells.

Summary of the overall study and its limitations: Patients and healthy controls showed no significant difference in CD8+ Simpson's diversity (P=0.060). Around 30 CD8+ CDR3 sequences were found in both patients and controls but appeared to be highly expressed in patients and within the immunodominant clones of the patients.

TCR repertoires of sorted CD4+ and CD8+ blood T cells from severe aplastic anemia patients and healthy subjects were deep-sequenced in the study. Ficoll-Paque density gradient centrifugation was used to isolate peripheral blood mononuclear cells. Before DNA was extracted, CD4+ and CD8+ T cells were sorted using either FACS or magnetic beads. TCR beta VDJ combination and CDR3 sequence profiling used genomic DNA as the template. TCR repertoire sequencing was run on an Illumina HiSeq 2000. In the source study's methods: Repertoires were assessed using TRBV/TRBJ rearrangement plots, CDR3 size and DJ length profiles, and Simpson's diversity index. The immunodominant clone was defined as the most abundant DNA sequence in deep sequencing data. CDR3 amino acid sequences were screened for sharing across subjects and compared with published repertoires and the VDJdb database. Using fastp trimming at Q25 and MiXCR clonotype assembly, TCRdb reanalyzed the public sequencing data and kept in-frame beta chains. Rows with a matching CDR3 protein are joined into one entry that keeps the most common DNA and genes. These V and J calls rely on TCRdb rather than the paper's analysis. The sample table contains approximately 380,000 distinct CDR3 sequences; only one count was recorded for 60% to 80% of them. The top ten clonotypes cover more than 3.5% of the sample.

As concerns this clonotype: Its antigen is unknown. At one end, the junction sequence differs from germline, possibly due to a read error.

The CDR3 holds 15 amino acids from the cysteine to the phenylalanine. CDR3 DNA only is kept here, 45 bases in frame from base 1. In the germline V gene (reference sequence), CDR1 corresponds to SSHAT and CDR2 to FNYEAQ. Sequenced sample: sorted CD4+, CD8+, or CD8+CD57+ T cells (not recorded which) from PBMCs. The V and J genes are TRBV7-7 and TRBJ1-2, with no confidently assigned D gene. This clonotype was obtained from a human donor in good health, serving as a control. The CDR3 loop reads CASSVGVRDVCGETF. The DNA sequence is as follows: TGTGCTAGCAGCGTAGGCGTGAGGGATGTGTGTGGCGAAACCTTC.